The 16 T cell receptor beta chains in this list originate from one sample, sequenced in a study of blood T cell repertoires in COVID-19. Repertoires were generated with immunoSEQ multiplex PCR, while TCRdb's copy carries only in-frame clones and drops some. Of under 200,000 clones in the sample, around 87% are singletons; the top ten hold over 2%. Sequencing input: peripheral blood. Source of these receptors: a woman aged 80 or over with COVID-19, enrolled during active disease.

The gene calls are TRBV19 and TRBJ2-3; 15 bases match TRBD2. Trimming at V came to 3 bases and at J to 0 bases, leaving 10 bases not matched to a gene. Germline V gene sequence: CDR1 LNHDA, CDR2 SQIVND (reference sequence). The CDR3 is made up of 20 amino acids. The CDR3: CASSMGLAGGATYSTDTQYF. For the CDR3, the DNA is TGTGCCAGTAGTATGGGACTAGCGGGAGGTGCTACCTATAGCACAGATACGCAGTATTTT. The full variable domain, its missing parts supplied by reference TRBV19 and TRBJ2-3, is DGGITQSPKYLFRKEGQNVTLSCEQNLNHDAMYWYRQDPGQGLRLIYYSQIVNDFQKGDIAEGYSVSREKKESFPLTVTSAQKNPTAFYLCASSMGLAGGATYSTDTQYFGPGTRLTVL.

Remarks on this clone: At one boundary the junction diverges from the germline segment, which might be a read error. CDR3 in DNA: TGTGCCAGCAGGTACTCGTCAGGGTCCAATTCACCCCTCCACTTT. Its translation is CASRYSSGSNSPLHF. The chain recombines TRBV6-2 or TRBV6-3 with TRBJ1-6; the D gene is possibly TRBD1 (5 bases). CDR3 length equals 15 residues. Germline CDR1 is MNHEY and CDR2 is SVGEGT.

The V gene is TRBV28, the J gene TRBJ2-5, with 10 positions matching TRBD1. The CDR3 contains 16 residues. With V trimmed by 5 bases and J by 0 bases, 6 bases remained unmatched. The germline V gene has CDR1 MDHEN and CDR2 SYDVKM. CDR3 amino acids: CASSRRTGGHQETQYF. The CDR3 bases are TGTGCCAGCAGTAGAAGGACAGGGGGTCACCAAGAGACCCAGTACTTC.

The CDR3: CAIKEGIAGNTIYF. In DNA, the CDR3 is TGTGCCATCAAGGAGGGGATTGCTGGAAACACCATATATTTT. The genes are TRBV10-3 and TRBJ1-3, with D perhaps matching TRBD1 (5 bases). CDR3 size: 14 residues. Germline V gives CDR1 ENHRY, CDR2 SYGVKD. V was shortened by 7 bases and J by 2 bases, with 12 bases between the two germline ends.

The count of this clone is one. This rearrangement joins TRBV2 to TRBJ1-4; tentative D call: TRBD1 (6 bases). Per the germline V gene, CDR1 is SNHLY and CDR2 is FYNNEI. V shed 3 bases and J shed 5 bases, with 13 bases lying between them. CDR3 length: 15 residues. CDR3 residues: CASSEFGTRNEKLFF. The CDR3 bases are TGTGCCAGCAGTGAGTTTGGGACAAGGAATGAAAAACTGTTTTTT.

V usage is TRBV5-5 and J usage is TRBJ1-2; 8 positions match TRBD1. The length of the CDR3 is 19 residues. V lost 4 bases to trimming and J lost 2 bases; unmatched junction nucleotides: 19. Per the germline V gene, CDR1 is SGHKS and CDR2 is YYEKEE (reference sequence). Here the CDR3 reads CASSPGGTGAQWLNYGYTF. The CDR3 nucleotides read TGTGCCAGCAGCCCAGGGGGCACGGGGGCGCAATGGTTGAACTATGGCTACACCTTC.

The DNA for the CDR3 is TGCAGCGCAGAGACTAGCGGGAGCATACCCCGAGCTCTTGGTGAGCAGTTCTTC. Translated: CSAETSGSIPRALGEQFF. The chain recombines TRBV29-1 with TRBJ2-1; 12 bases agree with TRBD2. CDR3 length: 18 amino acids. The germline V gene has CDR1 SQVTM and CDR2 ANQGSEA. V shed 7 bases, J shed 9 bases, and the junction held 22 bases outside the gene matches.

This clone has only one observation. The genes are TRBV11-2 and TRBJ1-6; D is possibly TRBD1 (6 bases). The CDR3 totals 15 residues. V was shortened by 5 bases and J by 7 bases, with 15 bases between the two germline ends. Germline V gives CDR1 SGHAT, CDR2 FQNNGV. The CDR3 DNA follows: TGTGCCAGCAGCCCCCCTATCAGGGGAAATTCACCCCTCCACTTT. Translating it yields CASSPPIRGNSPLHF.

The J gene is TRBJ1-5, the V gene TRBV27; TRBD1 matches at 7 bases. The germline CDR1 and CDR2 sequences are MNHEY and SMNVEV (reference sequence). V lost 9 bases and J lost 2; bases outside the gene matches: 7. The CDR3 is 14 residues long. The CDR3, as DNA: TGTGCCAGGCCAGGGGGAGGAGGCAATCAGCCCCAGCATTTT. Translation gives CARPGGGGNQPQHF.

V usage is TRBV6-6 and J usage is TRBJ2-1; no reliable D call. Trimming pared 7 bases from V and 3 bases from J, leaving 10 bases between. The CDR3 totals 13 residues. The germline V gene encodes CDR1 MNHNY and CDR2 SVGAGI (reference sequence). The DNA for the CDR3 is TGTGCCAGCACCAGGTCCATCTACAATGAGCAGTTCTTC. Amino acid sequence: CASTRSIYNEQFF.

This chain joins TRBV5-1 and TRBJ2-2, with TRBD1 matching 9 bases. Germline V gene data show CDR1 as SGHRS and CDR2 as YFSETQ. V dropped 3 bases and J dropped 3; count of bases not matched to a gene: 9. The CDR3 consists of 17 residues. CDR3 in DNA: TGCGCCAGCAGCTCGCGGACAGGGGCGCGCCACACCGGGGAGCTGTTTTTT. This translates into CASSSRTGARHTGELFF.

V is TRBV28 and J is TRBJ2-2, with TRBD1 as a possible D gene (6 bases). The CDR3 covers 12 residues. Germline loops: CDR1 MDHEN, CDR2 SYDVKM. Trimming pared 3 bases from V and 11 bases from J, leaving 10 bases between. The DNA for the CDR3 is TGTGCCAGCAGTTTGGGGGCCGCCGAGCTGTTTTTT. Encoded protein: CASSLGAAELFF.

The rearrangement links TRBV9 to TRBJ1-2, with TRBD1 as a possible D gene (5 bases). V was clipped by 0 bases and J by 5 bases, with 11 bases between them. The CDR3 is made up of 14 amino acids. Germline V gene data show CDR1 as SGDLS and CDR2 as YYNGEE. The DNA for the CDR3 is TGTGCCAGCAGCGTAGAGATACAGGCGTATGGCTACACCTTC. Its protein is CASSVEIQAYGYTF.

This clone appeared a few times. This chain links TRBV11-2 with TRBJ2-1; 7 bases agree with TRBD1. The germline CDR1 and CDR2 sequences are SGHAT and FQNNGV. Trimming cost V 1 base and J 7 bases; bases outside gene matches: 7. CDR3 length: 15 residues. The chain's CDR3 is CASSLAGPRGNEQFF. CDR3 nucleotides: TGTGCCAGCAGCTTAGCGGGCCCCAGGGGGAATGAGCAGTTCTTC.

This chain links TRBV9 with TRBJ2-2; 11 bases line up with TRBD1. The germline CDR1 and CDR2 sequences are SGDLS and YYNGEE. The length of the CDR3 is 16 residues. Trimming at V came to 0 bases and at J to 5 bases, leaving 3 bases not matched to a gene. The CDR3 coding sequence is TGTGCCAGCAGCGTAGCCGGGACAGGGGGGACCGGGGAGCTGTTTTTT. It specifies CASSVAGTGGTGELFF.

The chain couples TRBV28 to TRBJ2-3; D remains ambiguous. The CDR3 runs to 13 residues. The V gene lost 2 bases and the J gene lost 0 bases, with 3 bases spanning the gap. Per the germline V gene, CDR1 is MDHEN and CDR2 is SYDVKM. The CDR3 loop is CASSLTSTDTQYF. In DNA, the CDR3 is TGTGCCAGCAGTTTAACTAGCACAGATACGCAGTATTTT.